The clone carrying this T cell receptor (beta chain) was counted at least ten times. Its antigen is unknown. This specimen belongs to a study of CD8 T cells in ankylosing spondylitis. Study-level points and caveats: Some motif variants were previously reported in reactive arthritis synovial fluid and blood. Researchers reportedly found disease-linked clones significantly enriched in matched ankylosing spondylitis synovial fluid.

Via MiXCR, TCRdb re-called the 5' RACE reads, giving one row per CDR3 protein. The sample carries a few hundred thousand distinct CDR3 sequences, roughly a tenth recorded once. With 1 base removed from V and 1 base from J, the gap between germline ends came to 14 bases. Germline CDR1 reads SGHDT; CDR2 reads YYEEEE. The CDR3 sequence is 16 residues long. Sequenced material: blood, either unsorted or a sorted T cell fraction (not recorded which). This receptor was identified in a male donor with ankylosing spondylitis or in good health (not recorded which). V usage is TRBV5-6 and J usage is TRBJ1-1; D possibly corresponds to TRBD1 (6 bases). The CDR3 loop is CASSLLGHGANTEAFF. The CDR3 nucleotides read TGTGCCAGCAGCTTGCTGGGACATGGGGCGAACACTGAAGCTTTCTTT.